One T cell receptor beta chain is described in this entry. This record comes from a study of blood T cells in healthy people across ages. Next came a second PCR, run for about 6 to 12 cycles, which used a sample-barcoded 5' primer along with a J-beta primer mix. A template-switch adaptor that had 12 random nucleotides put a tag on each cDNA molecule. TCRdb fed the 5' RACE reads into MiXCR, producing one record per CDR3 protein. This sample yields 500,000 to 700,000 distinct CDR3 sequences, of which around 31% are seen a single time; 15% to 18% belongs to the top ten. Per-sample yields of isolated PBMCs were at least 6 million. CDR1 and CDR2 from the germline V gene are SNHLY and FYNNEI. The CDR3 is 16 residues long. Trimming stripped 5 bases from V and 3 bases from J, with 19 bases between.

This receptor was identified in a woman of 80 years or more in good health. This rearrangement joins TRBV2 to TRBJ1-2; possibly TRBD1 for D (5 bases). Input material: blood. The CDR3 protein is CASSPRATVGHYGYTF. CDR3 nucleotide sequence: TGTGCCAGCAGTCCCAGAGCCACAGTGGGGCACTATGGCTACACCTTC.